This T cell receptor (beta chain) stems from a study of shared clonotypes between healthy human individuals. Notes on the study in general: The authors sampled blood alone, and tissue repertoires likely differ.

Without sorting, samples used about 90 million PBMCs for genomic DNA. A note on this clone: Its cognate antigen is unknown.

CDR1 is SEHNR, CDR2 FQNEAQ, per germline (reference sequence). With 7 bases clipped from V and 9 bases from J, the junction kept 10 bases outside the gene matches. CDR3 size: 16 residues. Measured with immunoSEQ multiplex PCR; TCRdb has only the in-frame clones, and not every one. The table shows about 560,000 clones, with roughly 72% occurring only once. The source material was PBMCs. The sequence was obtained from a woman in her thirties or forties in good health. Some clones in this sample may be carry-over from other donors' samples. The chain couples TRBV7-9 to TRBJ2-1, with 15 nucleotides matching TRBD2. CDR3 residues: CASTLGTSGRRSEQFF. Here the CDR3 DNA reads TGTGCCAGCACCCTCGGGACTAGCGGGAGGAGGAGTGAGCAGTTCTTC.